This T cell receptor beta chain was identified during a study of T cell responses to AZD1222 COVID-19 vaccine. TCRdb's copy holds only in-frame clones and misses some; the assay was immunoSEQ multiplex PCR. The table includes roughly 99,000 clones, nearly 90% detected once. This CDR3 is 13 amino acids long. V was cut by 3 bases and J by 4 bases, with 9 bases left in between. Worth noting for this clone: The same CDR3 arises from other DNA sequences in this sample as well.

Analyses pooled second doses at about 4 or about 12 weeks. The chain recombines TRBV12-3 or TRBV12-4 with TRBJ1-2; D is possibly TRBD1 (5 bases). The receptor was derived from an adult who received the AZD1222 COVID-19 vaccine. Material: peripheral blood, obtained 28 days after the second AZD1222 dose. The CDR3 DNA reads TGTGCCAGCAGTTTGGGGCAGGGCTATGGCTACACCTTC. Encoded protein: CASSLGQGYGYTF.